This passage covers 28 T cell receptor beta chains from one sample sequenced in a study of CD4 T cells in relation to SARS-CoV-2 and coronaviruses. These TCRs' antigens remain unknown. The method was immunoSEQ multiplex PCR; TCRdb's version includes in-frame clones alone and lacks a portion of them. The sample has tens of thousands of clones; 77% are singletons. Sequenced: memory CD4+ T cells from PBMCs, cultured in vitro. Source of these receptors: an adult with COVID-19.

The rearrangement links TRBV3-1 (or the pseudogene TRBV3-2) to TRBJ1-1; D is perhaps TRBD1 (5 bases). This CDR3 contains 13 residues. Germline CDR1 is LGHDT and CDR2 is YNNKEL (reference sequence). V lost 1 base and J 8 bases, leaving 11 bases between the germline ends. The CDR3 DNA is TGTGCCAGCAGCCAAGGGCAGGGTGGCGAAGCTTTCTTT. Its translation: CASSQGQGGEAFF.

The V and J genes are TRBV4-1 and TRBJ2-2; possibly TRBD2 for D (5 bases). Trimming pared 3 bases from V and 5 bases from J, leaving 19 bases between. The V gene's germline CDR1 is MGHRA and CDR2 YSYEKL. The CDR3 consists of 17 residues. The CDR3 sequence: CASSHPPTGSETGELFF. DNA for the CDR3: TGCGCCAGCAGCCACCCCCCGACGGGGTCGGAGACCGGGGAGCTGTTTTTT.

This rearrangement joins TRBV28 to TRBJ2-7; D call uncertain. V was shortened by 4 bases and J by 3 bases, with 4 bases between the two germline ends. CDR3 size: 11 residues. Germline-derived CDR1 and CDR2 are MDHEN and SYDVKM. The CDR3 loop reads CASSSVYEQYF. The DNA of the CDR3 is TGTGCCAGCAGTTCTGTCTACGAGCAGTACTTC.

The chain is built from TRBV10-3 and TRBJ2-7; TRBD1 or TRBD2 may be the D gene (6 bases each). V lost 2 bases, J lost 5 bases, and 13 bases lay in between. The CDR3 contains 14 residues. Germline assignment: CDR1 ENHRY and CDR2 SYGVKD. The CDR3 DNA reads as TGTGCCATCAGTGAGCAGGGGCCGGGAGACGAGCAGTACTTC. As protein: CAISEQGPGDEQYF.

The rearrangement joins TRBV16 to TRBJ2-1, with TRBD2 matching 9 bases. Losses at the gene ends were 0 bases for V and 10 bases for J; bases not matched to a gene: 7. CDR1 KGHSY and CDR2 FQNENV come from the germline V gene. The CDR3 sequence is 15 residues long. CDR3 DNA sequence: TGTGCCAGCAGCCAATCGGCTAGCGGGATTGGGGAGCAGTTCTTC. Its translation: CASSQSASGIGEQFF.

The CDR3 region has the DNA TGTGCCAGCAGCCGAGGTCCCGACGGGGAGGAAGCTTTCTTT. It translates to CASSRGPDGEEAFF. V is TRBV4-2 and J is TRBJ1-1; D call uncertain. CDR1 is LGHNA, CDR2 YNFKEQ, per germline. Trimming shortened V by 4 bases and J by 8 bases, and 17 bases separated the two germline ends. The CDR3 runs to 14 residues.

This chain uses TRBV7-3 with TRBJ2-5; TRBD2 is a possible D gene (6 bases). Trimming took 2 bases from V and 7 from J, leaving 8 bases between them. Germline CDR1 and CDR2: SGHTA and FQGTGA. This CDR3 spans 12 amino acids. The CDR3, as DNA: TGTGCCAGCAGCTTACAGGGAGGGACCCAGTACTTC. This translates into CASSLQGGTQYF.

This clone showed up just once. V usage is TRBV7-2 and J usage is TRBJ2-1; D unresolved. CDR1 and CDR2 (germline): SGHTA, FQGNSA. V dropped 2 bases and J dropped 8 bases, with 10 bases sitting between them. The CDR3 is made up of 13 amino acids. CDR3 nucleotides: TGTGCCAGCAGCTTAAAGAGGTTGGATGAGCAGTTCTTC. This codes for CASSLKRLDEQFF.

This clone was recorded a few times. The chain joins TRBV5-1 to TRBJ2-5, with D hard to call. CDR3 length: 13 amino acids. CDR1 is SGHRS and CDR2 is YFSETQ in the germline V gene. The V end lost 1 base, the J end lost 2 bases, and 6 bases lay between the germline ends. CDR3 sequence: CASSLYPQETQYF. The DNA for the CDR3 is TGCGCCAGCAGCTTGTACCCACAAGAGACCCAGTACTTC.

This clone came up a few times. This chain joins TRBV27 and TRBJ1-4; tentative D call: TRBD1 (6 bases). The germline V and J ends were trimmed by 5 bases and 8 bases, with 18 bases remaining between them. The CDR3 consists of 15 residues. Germline V CDR1 and CDR2: MNHEY, SMNVEV (reference sequence). CDR3 region: CASSLKPGHIEKLFF. The CDR3 coding sequence is TGTGCCAGCAGTCTTAAACCGGGACACATAGAAAAACTGTTTTTT.

The chain has TRBV5-6 and TRBJ2-7; D remains unclear. This CDR3 spans 14 amino acids. The germline V gene has CDR1 SGHDT and CDR2 YYEEEE. Trimming took off 4 bases at V and 0 bases at J, with 11 bases between the two ends. Written as DNA, the CDR3 is TGTGCCAGCAGCAGAAGGTGGAGCTCCTACGAGCAGTACTTC. It codes for CASSRRWSSYEQYF.

J is TRBJ1-4 and V is TRBV21-1; TRBD1, the D gene given by the table, was not confirmed from the DNA. TRBV21-1 is designated a pseudogene. The CDR3 loop spans 16 amino acids. The CDR3 nucleotides are TGTGCCAGCAGCAAAGATACAGGTGCAACTAATGAAAAACTGTTTTTT. Protein sequence: CASSKDTGATNEKLFF.

The gene calls are TRBV21-1 and TRBJ1-5; the DNA was not compared with TRBD1, the D call given in the table. TRBV21-1 is listed as a pseudogene. This CDR3 comprises 19 residues. The chain's CDR3 is CASTLRGRQGEGAHQPQHF. For the CDR3, the DNA is TGTGCCAGCACTTTAAGAGGCAGGCAGGGGGAAGGAGCACATCAGCCCCAGCATTTT.

The chain recombines TRBV9 with TRBJ1-2; D is ambiguous. Germline V lookup: CDR1 SGDLS, CDR2 YYNGEE. This CDR3 comprises 13 residues. Trimming removed 0 bases from V and 2 bases from J, with 5 bases in between. CDR3 sequence (DNA): TGTGCCAGCAGCGTAGGTGAGAACTATGGCTACACCTTC. Protein product: CASSVGENYGYTF.

The V gene is TRBV5-4, the J gene TRBJ2-2; TRBD2 aligns across 10 bases. CDR3 size: 19 residues. J lost 4 bases, V lost 0 bases, and 12 bases had no gene match. Germline loops: CDR1 SGHNT, CDR2 YYREEE (reference sequence). The CDR3 loop reads CASSLGLSPSGGITGELFF. Here the CDR3 DNA reads TGTGCCAGCAGCTTGGGTCTGAGTCCTAGCGGGGGAATCACCGGGGAGCTGTTTTTT.

This chain connects TRBV19 to TRBJ2-1, with 7 nucleotides matching TRBD2. Per germline, CDR1 LNHDA and CDR2 SQIVND (reference sequence). There are 15 residues in the CDR3. The J segment lost 8 bases and the V segment lost 5 bases, leaving 12 bases of the junction unmatched. CDR3 residues: CASSDSWEGLDEQFF. For the CDR3, the DNA is TGTGCCAGTAGTGATTCGTGGGAGGGCCTTGATGAGCAGTTCTTC.

This clone was observed a single time. Here the CDR3 DNA reads TGCGCCAGCAGCTCTACAACTCCGACTAGCGTGGGCACCGGGGAGCTGTTTTTT. Protein sequence: CASSSTTPTSVGTGELFF. The V call is TRBV5-1, the J call TRBJ2-2, with 8 bases that match TRBD2. There are 18 residues in the CDR3. The V gene's germline CDR1 is SGHRS and CDR2 YFSETQ. Trimming removed 3 bases from V and 4 bases from J; junction bases left unmatched: 14.

This CDR3 reads CASNNQGNYGYTF. The DNA of the CDR3 is TGTGCCAGCAACAACCAGGGGAACTATGGCTACACCTTC. The rearrangement links TRBV28 to TRBJ1-2; a weak D match, TRBD1 (6 bases). Trimming took off 7 bases at V and 2 bases at J, with 11 bases between the two ends. There are 13 residues in the CDR3. CDR1 and CDR2 (germline): MDHEN, SYDVKM.

The chain links TRBV24-1 to TRBJ2-5; 14 bases map to TRBD2. V dropped 0 bases and J dropped 0; count of bases not matched to a gene: 5. Germline V gene data show CDR1 as KGHDR and CDR2 as SFDVKD. The CDR3 totals 19 residues. CDR3 DNA sequence: TGTGCCACCAGTGATTTGGACGGGACTAGCGGGAGCAACCAAGAGACCCAGTACTTC. It is translated as CATSDLDGTSGSNQETQYF.

The genes are TRBV4-3 and TRBJ1-1; 9 bases are shared with TRBD1. The V gene's germline CDR1 is LGHNA and CDR2 YSLEER. CDR3 length: 18 residues. V lost 0 bases and J lost 3; bases outside the gene matches: 11. CDR3 coding DNA: TGCGCCAGCAGCCAAGAGTTCGGGACAGGGTTTTTTGACACTGAAGCTTTCTTT. This encodes CASSQEFGTGFFDTEAFF.

The CDR3 is CASIQRSPGTGDNQPQHF. The CDR3 region has the DNA TGTGCCAGTATCCAAAGGTCCCCAGGGACAGGAGACAATCAGCCCCAGCATTTT. The V and J genes are TRBV19 and TRBJ1-5; 8 bases map to TRBD1. CDR3 length equals 18 residues. The germline CDR1 and CDR2 sequences are LNHDA and SQIVND (reference sequence). Trimming took 7 bases from V and 3 from J; bases not matched to a gene: 17.

The rearrangement links TRBV29-1 to TRBJ2-1; D unclear. Trimming left V 5 bases short and J 9 bases short, with 20 bases between. Germline V gene sequence: CDR1 SQVTM, CDR2 ANQGSEA. There are 14 residues in the CDR3. The CDR3 nucleotides are TGCAGCGTTATTTACGACCCAGCTGGTGGTGAGCAGTTCTTC. This translates into CSVIYDPAGGEQFF.

V gene TRBV6-5 combines with J gene TRBJ2-5; the match to TRBD2 covers 10 bases. This CDR3 has 14 residues. CDR1 is MNHEY, CDR2 SVGAGI, per germline. J was trimmed by 4 bases and V by 5 bases; bases with no gene match: 4. The chain's CDR3 is CASSLAGAAETQYF. The CDR3 nucleotides are TGTGCCAGCAGTCTAGCGGGAGCTGCAGAGACCCAGTACTTC.

In this sample, this clone turned up a few times. The chain is built from TRBV3-1 (or the pseudogene TRBV3-2) and TRBJ1-6; the D gene is possibly TRBD1 (5 bases). From germline, CDR1 is LGHDT and CDR2 YNNKEL (reference sequence). This CDR3 has 14 residues. The V gene lost 2 bases and the J gene lost 4 bases, with 6 bases spanning the gap. DNA for the CDR3: TGTGCCAGCAGCCAACCAGGGTATAATTCACCCCTCCACTTT. This translates into CASSQPGYNSPLHF.

This sequence joins TRBV7-2 and TRBJ1-5; D gene ambiguous. The CDR3 is 13 residues long. From germline, CDR1 is SGHTA and CDR2 FQGNSA. V lost 5 bases to trimming and J lost 4 bases, with 9 bases between them. The CDR3 protein is CASSQRGNQPQHF. The CDR3 nucleotides read TGTGCCAGCAGCCAGCGGGGTAATCAGCCCCAGCATTTT.

This chain links TRBV19 with TRBJ2-2; 7 nucleotides align to TRBD2. With 2 bases clipped from V and 3 bases from J, the junction kept 6 bases outside the gene matches. The CDR3 is 16 amino acids. Germline CDR1 reads LNHDA; CDR2 reads SQIVND (reference sequence). The CDR3 nucleotides read TGTGCCAGTAGTATACGGCCTAGCGGTCACACCGGGGAGCTGTTTTTT. It translates to CASSIRPSGHTGELFF.

The rearrangement links TRBV19 to TRBJ1-4; D gene uncertain. Trimming took 3 bases from V and 8 from J, leaving 13 bases between them. Germline-derived CDR1 and CDR2 are LNHDA and SQIVND (reference sequence). The CDR3 loop spans 14 amino acids. CDR3 loop: CASSMSPGTEKLFF. In nucleotides, the CDR3 is TGTGCCAGTAGTATGAGCCCCGGCACGGAAAAACTGTTTTTT.

This clone was counted only a few times. J is TRBJ1-2 and V is TRBV5-1, with 7 bases identical to TRBD1. V lost 4 bases to trimming and J lost 2 bases; unmatched junction nucleotides: 5. Germline V CDR1 and CDR2: SGHRS, YFSETQ. The CDR3 covers 14 residues. The CDR3 nucleotides are TGCGCCAGCAGCGCGGGACAGCCAAACTATGGCTACACCTTC. It specifies CASSAGQPNYGYTF.